This T cell receptor (beta chain) appears in the sequencing data of a study of PD-L1 blockade in urothelial cancer. Deletions cut 5 bases from V and 6 bases from J, with 20 bases between. CDR3 length: 16 residues. The germline gives CDR1 SNHLY, CDR2 FYNNEI. Comment on this clone: What it recognizes is unknown.

Assay used: immunoSEQ multiplex PCR; TCRdb lists only in-frame clones, some missing. The sample shows approximately 30,000 clones, over 80% of them seen only once. Study-level findings and limits: For durable-benefit patients, tumor-associated blood clones expanded more at 3 weeks.

The sample here was PBMCs, taken around atezolizumab (anti-PD-L1) treatment. The chain recombines TRBV2 with TRBJ1-5; D possibly corresponds to TRBD1 (6 bases). The sequence was collected from a man aged 45-60 years with urothelial cancer. DNA of the CDR3: TGTGCCAGCAGTCTTCCTGGGGGGGCGCAGGGTCAGCCCCAGCATTTT. Amino acids: CASSLPGGAQGQPQHF.